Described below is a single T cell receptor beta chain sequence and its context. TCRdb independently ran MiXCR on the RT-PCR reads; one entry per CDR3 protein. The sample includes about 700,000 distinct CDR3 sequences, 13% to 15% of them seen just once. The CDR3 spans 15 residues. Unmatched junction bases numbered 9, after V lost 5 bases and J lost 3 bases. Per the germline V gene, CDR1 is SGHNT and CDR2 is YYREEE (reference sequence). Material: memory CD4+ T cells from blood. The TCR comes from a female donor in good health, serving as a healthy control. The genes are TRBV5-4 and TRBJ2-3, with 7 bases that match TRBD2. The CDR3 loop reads CASRTGGLPTDTQYF. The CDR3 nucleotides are TGTGCCAGCAGGACGGGAGGCCTCCCAACAGATACGCAGTATTTT.